Below, 22 T cell receptor beta chains from the same sample are listed, as sequenced in a study of post-analysis software for immune sequencing data (dated by TCRdb to the mid-2010s). The research as a whole found: A handful of TRBV segments, including TRBV5-6, TRBV5-1 and TRBV20-1, were significantly more frequent in patients than controls.

Antigens for these TCRs are unknown. Receptor amplification or capture employed PCR. TCRdb lists the instrument as Illumina HiSeq 2500. Unique molecular identifiers were incorporated into TCR beta cDNA libraries to reduce PCR and sequencing biases. The public reads were run again by TCRdb, first through fastp at Q25 and then through MiXCR, and only productive beta chains were kept. Each entry is one CDR3 protein sequence, shown with its most common DNA and genes. In all, the sample holds 350,000 to 500,000 distinct CDR3 sequences, and less than 40% of those were seen once. The ten largest account for approximately 7.6% of the sample. Specimen: blood. Receptors were obtained from a girl aged 2-10 years with multiple sclerosis.

This chain uses TRBV29-1 with TRBJ1-1; D may be TRBD1 (6 bases). Per germline, CDR1 SQVTM and CDR2 ANQGSEA. Trimming took 1 base from V and 7 from J, leaving 25 bases between them. The length of the CDR3 is 17 residues. As DNA, the CDR3 is TGCAGCGTTGAAGGAGATCCCCGACAGGTCGACTGGGGTGAAGCTTTCTTT. Its protein product is CSVEGDPRQVDWGEAFF. Full variable domain (rest looked up from reference TRBV29-1 and TRBJ1-1): SAVISQKPSRDICQRGTSLTIQCQVDSQVTMMFWYRQQPGQSLTLIATANQGSEATYESGFVIDKFPISRPNLTFSTLTVSNMSPEDSSIYLCSVEGDPRQVDWGEAFFGQGTRLTVV.

The chain employs TRBV12-3 or TRBV12-4 and TRBJ2-5; D may be TRBD1 (5 bases). V was shortened by 7 bases and J by 7 bases, with 13 bases between the two germline ends. The CDR3 length is 12 residues. CDR3 amino acids: CASNQGHLTQYF. The CDR3 DNA is TGTGCCAGCAACCAGGGTCACCTGACCCAGTACTTC.

This chain connects TRBV6-5 to TRBJ1-1; D unresolved. The CDR3 has 15 amino acids. Per the germline V gene, CDR1 is MNHEY and CDR2 is SVGAGI. Trimming removed 7 bases at V and 1 base at J, with 16 bases between. CDR3 amino acids: CASNGRESGNTEAFF. CDR3 nucleotides: TGTGCCAGCAATGGACGGGAATCCGGGAACACTGAAGCTTTCTTT.

This clonotype was recorded once. The chain carries TRBV28 and TRBJ2-4; D not resolved. This CDR3 is built from 15 residues. The germline gives CDR1 MDHEN, CDR2 SYDVKM. Trimming stripped 2 bases from V and 0 bases from J, with 8 bases between. CDR3 sequence (DNA): TGTGCCAGCAGTTTAATCAGAGTAGCCAAAAACATTCAGTACTTC. This codes for CASSLIRVAKNIQYF.

This rearrangement joins TRBV30 to TRBJ2-7, with D possibly being TRBD1 (7 bases). V dropped 1 base and J dropped 6 bases, with 13 bases sitting between them. This CDR3 comprises 13 residues. Per germline, CDR1 GTSNPN and CDR2 SVGIG (reference sequence). Here the CDR3 reads CAWSGGQEGEQYF. CDR3 bases: TGTGCCTGGAGTGGAGGACAGGAGGGCGAGCAGTACTTC.

The V call is TRBV5-1, the J call TRBJ2-7, with unresolved D. The CDR3 runs 15 residues. V lost 3 bases, J lost 0 bases, and 13 bases lay in between. In germline, CDR1 is SGHRS, CDR2 YFSETQ. The CDR3 nucleotides read TGCGCCAGCAGCTGGGGAACGAGTCTCTCCTACGAGCAGTACTTC. Encoded protein: CASSWGTSLSYEQYF.

This chain joins TRBV27 and TRBJ2-1; 10 nucleotides line up with TRBD2. Germline CDR1 MNHEY, CDR2 SMNVEV (reference sequence). This CDR3 contains 16 residues. After removal of 5 bases from V and 7 bases from J, the junction contained 11 bases not matched to a gene. CDR3 nucleotides: TGTGCCAGCAGTACCCTAGCGGGGGTCGTAACTAATGAGCAGTTCTTC. Translated: CASSTLAGVVTNEQFF.

This chain uses TRBV20-1 with TRBJ2-7; 9 bases agree with TRBD1. J lost 3 bases, V lost 8 bases, and 8 bases had no gene match. The CDR3 is 13 amino acids. The germline V gene has CDR1 DFQATT and CDR2 SNEGSKA (reference sequence). In DNA, the CDR3 is TGCAGTACGCCCGGGACAGGGCGCTACGAGCAGTACTTC. Translating it yields CSTPGTGRYEQYF.

V gene TRBV21-1 combines with J gene TRBJ2-1; TRBD2, the D gene given by the table, was not confirmed from the DNA. TRBV21-1 is a documented pseudogene. This CDR3 has 12 amino acids. The CDR3, as DNA: TGTGCCAGCAGCAAGGACTACGGGACATCGTTCTTC. Encoded protein: CASSKDYGTSFF.

This clonotype was seen a handful of times. The V and J genes are TRBV29-1 and TRBJ1-2; 10 bases are a match to TRBD1. The germline CDR1 and CDR2 sequences are SQVTM and ANQGSEA. The CDR3 runs to 13 residues. J gave up 5 bases and V 8 bases, and 8 bases lay outside the gene matches. CDR3 in amino acids: CSTRDRGWYGYTF. The CDR3 region has the DNA TGCAGCACCCGGGACAGGGGATGGTATGGCTACACCTTC.

The V gene is TRBV28, the J gene TRBJ2-7, with D perhaps given as TRBD1 or TRBD2 (5 bases each). The J call may be in error: the DNA end matches TRBJ2-5 better. This CDR3 spans 14 amino acids. Germline assignment: CDR1 MDHEN and CDR2 SYDVKM. In nucleotides, the CDR3 is TGTGCCACCTTTGATCAGGGACCTGGGGAGACCCAGTACTTC. Protein product: CATFDQGPGETQYF.

A few counts support this clonotype. The CDR3 DNA reads TGCGCCAGCAGCTTGGATGGCGGGGGATCCACCTACGAGCAGTACTTC. Its translation: CASSLDGGGSTYEQYF. The gene calls are TRBV5-1 and TRBJ2-7; TRBD2 aligns across 7 bases. The V gene end was trimmed by 0 bases and the J gene end by 2 bases; junction bases not matched to a gene: 8. CDR1 is SGHRS and CDR2 is YFSETQ in the germline V gene. There are 16 residues in the CDR3.

This clonotype was counted between two and nine times. The gene calls are TRBV20-1 and TRBJ2-5, with 7 bases matching TRBD2. V was pared by 1 base and J by 5 bases, with 19 bases of the junction left unmatched. The CDR3 extends over 18 amino acids. CDR1 DFQATT and CDR2 SNEGSKA come from the germline V gene (reference sequence). The CDR3 protein is CSARGIRASGPFGETQYF. CDR3 coding DNA: TGCAGTGCTAGAGGAATCAGGGCTAGCGGACCCTTTGGTGAGACCCAGTACTTC.

The chain couples TRBV7-2 to TRBJ2-1; 10 bases agree with TRBD1. Germline CDR1 is SGHTA and CDR2 is FQGNSA. The V gene end was trimmed by 3 bases and the J gene end by 2 bases; junction bases not matched to a gene: 4. The CDR3 sequence is 16 residues long. The CDR3 is CASSLGQGLAYNEQFF. CDR3 nucleotides: TGTGCCAGCAGCTTGGGACAGGGGTTGGCCTACAATGAGCAGTTCTTC.

The sample holds a few counts of this clonotype. The chain combines TRBV21-1 with TRBJ2-1. TRBV21-1 is classified as a pseudogene. This CDR3 spans 14 amino acids. The DNA of the CDR3 is TGTGCCAGGCTGACTGGGAGCTCCTACAATGAGCAGTTCTTC. Translated, it gives CARLTGSSYNEQFF.

The sample holds a few counts of this clonotype. J is TRBJ1-2 and V is TRBV5-1; D gene ambiguous. V was trimmed by 5 bases and J by 4 bases, leaving 15 bases between them. This CDR3 is built from 14 residues. Germline V lookup: CDR1 SGHRS, CDR2 YFSETQ. Here the CDR3 reads CASREHRTGYGYTF. CDR3 nucleotides: TGCGCCAGCAGGGAACACCGGACTGGCTATGGCTACACCTTC.

The V gene is TRBV25-1, the J gene TRBJ2-5, with D hard to call. Trimming took 6 bases from V and 0 from J, leaving 5 bases between them. This CDR3 region has 12 residues. Germline V lookup: CDR1 MGHDK, CDR2 SYGVNS. CDR3 coding DNA: TGTGCCAGCAGCGACTACCAAGAGACCCAGTACTTC. Translated, it gives CASSDYQETQYF.

This clonotype showed up just a few times. The chain carries TRBV29-1 and TRBJ1-1, with 10 bases that match TRBD1. This CDR3 has 13 amino acids. V trimming: 6 bases; J trimming: 5 bases; junction bases outside the gene matches: 6. Germline V CDR1 and CDR2: SQVTM, ANQGSEA. CDR3: CSVSGTGVTEAFF. CDR3 coding DNA: TGCAGCGTGTCCGGGACAGGGGTAACTGAAGCTTTCTTT.

The chain links TRBV29-1 to TRBJ1-2; a possible D gene is TRBD1 (5 bases). CDR3 length equals 14 residues. V was pared by 0 bases and J by 3 bases, with 11 bases between. Per the germline V gene, CDR1 is SQVTM and CDR2 is ANQGSEA. The CDR3 coding sequence is TGCAGCGTTGAAGATCGGGGGGAAGACTATGGCTACACCTTC. This gives the protein CSVEDRGEDYGYTF.

The chain recombines TRBV20-1 with TRBJ1-5; D possibly corresponds to TRBD1 (5 bases). The germline V gene has CDR1 DFQATT and CDR2 SNEGSKA (reference sequence). The CDR3 is made up of 14 amino acids. V shed 0 bases and J shed 4 bases, with 10 bases lying between them. The CDR3 here is CSARDRQINQPQHF. The CDR3 DNA follows: TGCAGTGCTAGAGATCGACAGATTAATCAGCCCCAGCATTTT.

This chain connects TRBV4-2 to TRBJ1-1, with D hard to call. Trimming took off 3 bases at V and 7 bases at J, with 12 bases between the two ends. Germline V gene sequence: CDR1 LGHNA, CDR2 YNFKEQ. CDR3 length: 13 amino acids. The CDR3: CASSHQDTLEAFF. The DNA for the CDR3 is TGTGCCAGCAGCCATCAAGACACCCTTGAAGCTTTCTTT.

CDR3 residues: CASSPGTSGRSTQYF. The CDR3 DNA reads TGCGCCAGCAGCCCCGGGACTAGCGGGCGGAGCACGCAGTATTTT. The chain employs TRBV5-1 and TRBJ2-3, with 12 bases that match TRBD2. This CDR3 has 15 amino acids. V lost 4 bases and J lost 9; bases outside the gene matches: 9. Germline lookup yields CDR1 SGHRS and CDR2 YFSETQ.